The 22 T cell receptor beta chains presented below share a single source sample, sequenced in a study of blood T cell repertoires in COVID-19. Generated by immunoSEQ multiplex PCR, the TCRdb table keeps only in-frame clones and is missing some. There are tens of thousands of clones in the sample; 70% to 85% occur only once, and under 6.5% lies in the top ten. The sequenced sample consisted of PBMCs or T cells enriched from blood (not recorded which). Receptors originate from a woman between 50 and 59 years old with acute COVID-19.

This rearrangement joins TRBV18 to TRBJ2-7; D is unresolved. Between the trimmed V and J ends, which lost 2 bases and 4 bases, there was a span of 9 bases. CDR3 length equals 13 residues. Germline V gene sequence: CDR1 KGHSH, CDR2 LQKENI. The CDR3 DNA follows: TGTGCCAGCTCACCAGCCAGGATTTACGAGCAGTACTTC. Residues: CASSPARIYEQYF.

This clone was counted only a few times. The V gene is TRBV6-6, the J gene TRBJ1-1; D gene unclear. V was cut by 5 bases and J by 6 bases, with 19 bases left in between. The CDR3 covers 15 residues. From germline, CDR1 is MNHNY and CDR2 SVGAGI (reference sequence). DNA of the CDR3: TGTGCCAGCAGTCACGAAGGAATGCGGCATCCTGAAGCTTTCTTT. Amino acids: CASSHEGMRHPEAFF.

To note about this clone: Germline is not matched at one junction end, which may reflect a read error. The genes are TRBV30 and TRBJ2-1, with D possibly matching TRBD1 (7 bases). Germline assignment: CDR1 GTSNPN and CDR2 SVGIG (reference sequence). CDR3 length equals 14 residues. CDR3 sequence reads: CAWSEPPYRGLWLF. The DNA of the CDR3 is TGTGCCTGGAGCGAGCCTCCCTACAGGGGACTTTGGCTCTTC.

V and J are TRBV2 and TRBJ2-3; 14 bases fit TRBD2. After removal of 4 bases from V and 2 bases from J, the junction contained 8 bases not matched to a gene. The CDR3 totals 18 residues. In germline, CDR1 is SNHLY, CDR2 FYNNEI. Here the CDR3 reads CASSGGLAGGRNTDTQYF. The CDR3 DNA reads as TGTGCCAGCAGTGGAGGACTAGCGGGGGGAAGGAACACAGATACGCAGTATTTT.

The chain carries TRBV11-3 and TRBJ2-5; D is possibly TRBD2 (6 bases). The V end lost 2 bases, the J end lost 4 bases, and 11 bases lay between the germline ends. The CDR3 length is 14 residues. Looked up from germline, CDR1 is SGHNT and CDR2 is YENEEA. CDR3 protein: CASSLRRAGETQYF. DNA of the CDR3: TGTGCCAGCAGCTTAAGGAGGGCGGGAGAGACCCAGTACTTC.

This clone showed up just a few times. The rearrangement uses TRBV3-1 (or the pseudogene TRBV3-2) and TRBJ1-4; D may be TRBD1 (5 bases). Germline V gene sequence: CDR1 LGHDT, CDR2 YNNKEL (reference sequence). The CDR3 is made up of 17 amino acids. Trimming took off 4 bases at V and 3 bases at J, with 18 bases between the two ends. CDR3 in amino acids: CASSPWDWGSANEKLFF. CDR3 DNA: TGTGCCAGCAGCCCATGGGACTGGGGCTCAGCTAATGAAAAACTGTTTTTT.

CDR3 sequence (DNA): TGTGCCAGCAGTCTGGTGGCTAGCCCGCAGTATTTT. This codes for CASSLVASPQYF. The rearrangement links TRBV5-6 to TRBJ2-3; weak D call: TRBD2 (5 bases). Germline loops: CDR1 SGHDT, CDR2 YYEEEE. Trimming took off 5 bases at V and 10 bases at J, with 14 bases between the two ends. CDR3 length: 12 amino acids.

The CDR3: CASSRTGQGGETQYF. The CDR3 nucleotides are TGCGCCAGCAGCCGCACCGGACAGGGAGGGGAGACCCAGTACTTC. J is TRBJ2-5 and V is TRBV4-1; weak D call: TRBD1 (8 bases). CDR1 and CDR2 (germline): MGHRA, YSYEKL. The germline V and J ends were trimmed by 4 bases and 5 bases, with 17 bases remaining between them. The CDR3 length is 15 residues.

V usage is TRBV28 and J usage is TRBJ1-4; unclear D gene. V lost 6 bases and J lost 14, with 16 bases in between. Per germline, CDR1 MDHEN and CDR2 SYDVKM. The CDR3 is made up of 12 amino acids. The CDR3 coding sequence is TGTGCCAGCAGGCCACCCGGAGGGTACCTGTTTTTT. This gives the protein CASRPPGGYLFF.

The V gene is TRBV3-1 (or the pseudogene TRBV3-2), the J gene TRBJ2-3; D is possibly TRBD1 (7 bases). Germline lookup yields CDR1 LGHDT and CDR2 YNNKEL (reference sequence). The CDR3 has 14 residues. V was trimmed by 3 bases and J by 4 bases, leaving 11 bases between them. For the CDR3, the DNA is TGTGCCAGCAGCCAGATCAGGGGGGCAGATACGCAGTATTTT. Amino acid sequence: CASSQIRGADTQYF.

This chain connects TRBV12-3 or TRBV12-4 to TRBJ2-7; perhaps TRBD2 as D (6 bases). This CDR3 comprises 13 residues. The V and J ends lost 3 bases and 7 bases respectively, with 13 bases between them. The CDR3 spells CASSLRGSGEQYF. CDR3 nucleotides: TGTGCCAGCAGTTTGCGGGGATCGGGGGAGCAGTACTTC.

The CDR3 reads CASSNQGSTEAFF. The CDR3 coding sequence is TGTGCCAGCAGTAACCAGGGGAGCACTGAAGCTTTCTTT. The chain uses TRBV2 and TRBJ1-1, with a tentative D call TRBD1 (6 bases). Germline CDR1 SNHLY, CDR2 FYNNEI. The CDR3 spans 13 residues. V lost 5 bases and J lost 4, with 11 bases in between.

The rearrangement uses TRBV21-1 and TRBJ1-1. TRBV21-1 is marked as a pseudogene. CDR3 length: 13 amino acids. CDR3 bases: TGTGCCAGCAGCCCCTCAAAGCACACTGAAGCTTTCTTT. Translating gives CASSPSKHTEAFF.

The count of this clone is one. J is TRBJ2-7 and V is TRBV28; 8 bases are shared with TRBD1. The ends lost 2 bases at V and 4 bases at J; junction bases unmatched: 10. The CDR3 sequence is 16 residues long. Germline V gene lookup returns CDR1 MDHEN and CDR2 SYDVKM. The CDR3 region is CASSLGAGGSGYEQYF. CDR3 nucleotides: TGTGCCAGCAGTTTAGGGGCAGGGGGCTCGGGTTACGAGCAGTACTTC.

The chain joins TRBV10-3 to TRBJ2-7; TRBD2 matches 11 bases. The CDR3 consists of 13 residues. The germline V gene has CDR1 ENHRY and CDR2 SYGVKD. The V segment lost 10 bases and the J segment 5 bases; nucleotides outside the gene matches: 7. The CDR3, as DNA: TGTGCCACCTTAGCGGGGGGGCCCCACGAGCAGTACTTC. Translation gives CATLAGGPHEQYF.

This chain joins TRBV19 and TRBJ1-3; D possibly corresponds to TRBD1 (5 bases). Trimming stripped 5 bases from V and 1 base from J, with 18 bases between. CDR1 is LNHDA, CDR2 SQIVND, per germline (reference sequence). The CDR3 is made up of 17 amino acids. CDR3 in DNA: TGTGCCAGTAGTCCCTGGGGGGGACGGGGTTCTGGAAACACCATATATTTT. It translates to CASSPWGGRGSGNTIYF.

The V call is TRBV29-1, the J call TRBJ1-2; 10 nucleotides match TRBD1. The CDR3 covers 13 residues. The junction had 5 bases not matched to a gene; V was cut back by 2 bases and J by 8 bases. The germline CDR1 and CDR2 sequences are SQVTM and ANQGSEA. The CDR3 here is CSVERDRGLGYTF. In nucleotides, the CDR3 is TGCAGCGTTGAAAGAGACAGGGGGCTCGGCTACACCTTC.

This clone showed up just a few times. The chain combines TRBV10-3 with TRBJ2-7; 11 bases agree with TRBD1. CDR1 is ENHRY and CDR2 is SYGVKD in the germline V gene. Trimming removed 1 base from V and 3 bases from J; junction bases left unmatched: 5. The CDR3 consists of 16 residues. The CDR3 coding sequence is TGTGCCATCAGTGAGTTGGGACAGGGGGACTTCTACGAGCAGTACTTC. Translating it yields CAISELGQGDFYEQYF.

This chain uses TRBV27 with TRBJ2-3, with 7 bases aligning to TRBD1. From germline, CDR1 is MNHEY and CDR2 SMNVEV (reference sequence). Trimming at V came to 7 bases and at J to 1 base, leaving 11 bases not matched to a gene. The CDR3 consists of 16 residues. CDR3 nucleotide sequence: TGTGCCAGCAATCCCAATGACAGGGTAGGCACAGATACGCAGTATTTT. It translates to CASNPNDRVGTDTQYF.

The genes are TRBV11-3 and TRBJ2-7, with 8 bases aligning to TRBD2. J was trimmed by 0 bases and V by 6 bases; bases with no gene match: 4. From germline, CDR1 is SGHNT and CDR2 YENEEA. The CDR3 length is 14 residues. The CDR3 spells CASSIAGSSYEQYF. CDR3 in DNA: TGTGCCAGCAGTATAGCGGGGTCCTCCTACGAGCAGTACTTC. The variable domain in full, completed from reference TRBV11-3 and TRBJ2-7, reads EAGVVQSPRYKIIEKKQPVAFWCNPISGHNTLYWYLQNLGQGPELLIRYENEEAVDDSQLPKDRFSAERLKGVDSTLKIQPAELGDSAVYLCASSIAGSSYEQYFGPGTRLTVT.

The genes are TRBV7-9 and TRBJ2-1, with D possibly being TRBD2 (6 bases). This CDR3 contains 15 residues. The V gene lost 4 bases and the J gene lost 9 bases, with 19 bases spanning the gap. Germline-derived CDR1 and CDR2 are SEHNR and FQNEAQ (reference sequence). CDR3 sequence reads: CASSSTGSQAREQFF. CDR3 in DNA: TGTGCCAGCAGCTCGACCGGGAGCCAGGCCCGTGAGCAGTTCTTC.

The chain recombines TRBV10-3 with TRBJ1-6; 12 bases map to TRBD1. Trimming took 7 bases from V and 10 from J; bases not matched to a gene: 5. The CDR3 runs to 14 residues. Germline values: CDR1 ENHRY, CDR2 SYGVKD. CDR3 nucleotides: TGTGCCATCATCCTTGGGACAGGGGGCTCACCCCTCCACTTT. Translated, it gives CAIILGTGGSPLHF.